This T cell receptor (beta chain) was recovered during a study of blood T cell repertoires in COVID-19. Study in general: Samples of COVID-19 (acute and convalescent) were obtained from the United States, Italy and Spain. PBMCs, B-cell-depleted T cells, or T cells were the source of the cDNA or gDNA that made up the material.

There are 14 residues in the CDR3. V was pared by 0 bases and J by 7 bases, with 10 bases between. CDR1 and CDR2 from the germline V gene are SGHRS and YFSETQ. This clone has a handful of counts. Original data processing: From reference gene primer amplification, estimates of nucleated cell counts were derived. Measured with immunoSEQ multiplex PCR; TCRdb has only the in-frame clones, and not every one. The V and J calls and clone size were taken over from that table, and D and trimming were inferred from the DNA. This sample has 120,000 to 150,000 clones; roughly 76% occur once, and the top ten carry more than 7%.

The receptor's source is a human donor with acute or convalescent COVID-19. The donor label of this sample is uncertain. Specimen: peripheral blood. The chain is built from TRBV5-1 and TRBJ2-2; a weak D match, TRBD1 (5 bases). The CDR3 DNA follows: TGCGCCAGCAGCTTGGGACTGACAGTCGGGGAGCTGTTTTTT. Protein: CASSLGLTVGELFF.